This TCR beta chain was sequenced in a study of shared clonotypes between healthy human individuals. How the authors handled the data: ImmunoSEQ output held junction-only sequences without quality scores, so filtering differed. Some clones are missing from TCRdb's copy, which holds only in-frame ones; the method was immunoSEQ multiplex PCR. V and J calls plus clone size are reproduced from that table; the DNA served to infer D and trimming. The table shows some 580,000 clones, with about 97% occurring only once. Per the germline V gene, CDR1 is MNHEY and CDR2 is SVGAGI. CDR3 length: 15 amino acids. Trimming shortened V by 6 bases and J by 5 bases, and 14 bases separated the two germline ends.

V and J are TRBV6-5 and TRBJ2-6; either TRBD1 or TRBD2 may fit D (5 bases each). The sequence came from a woman aged 25 to 39 in good health. Sequenced sample: naive CD4+ T cells sorted from blood. The sample's subset: CD45RA+ positively selected. The CDR3 protein is CASSPVGVRANVLTF. The CDR3, as DNA: TGTGCCAGCAGCCCCGTGGGGGTTCGGGCCAACGTCCTGACTTTC.